This TCR beta chain comes out of a study of T cell responses to AZD1222 COVID-19 vaccine. Study-wide findings and caveats: After two AZD1222 doses, spike-specific TCR breadth and depth rose versus day 0. The peak T cell response came first, and repertoires were sampled only after it.

V dropped 2 bases and J dropped 6; count of bases not matched to a gene: 7. There are 16 residues in the CDR3. Germline-derived CDR1 and CDR2 are KGHDR and SFDVKD. Turning to this clone: What it recognizes is unknown.

Some clones are missing from TCRdb's copy, which holds only in-frame ones; the method was immunoSEQ multiplex PCR. The table has about 150,000 clones, around nine tenths seen once. The chain couples TRBV24-1 to TRBJ2-1; TRBD1 agrees at 9 bases. The receptor's source is an adult in good health. The specimen was peripheral blood, collected on day 0 of AZD1222 vaccination. The CDR3 is CATSDSGTGTSNEQFF. CDR3 DNA sequence: TGTGCCACCAGTGATTCGGGGACAGGGACCTCCAATGAGCAGTTCTTC.